This entry lists 20 T cell receptor beta chains sequenced from one sample in a study of response to subunit inactivated influenza vaccine. TCRdb recomputed calls from the RT-PCR reads with MiXCR, one row per CDR3 protein. The sample holds more than 550,000 distinct CDR3 sequences, approximately 10% seen once. The sample also formed part of further work on T cells expressing NK-cell markers. Per that study: cDNA encoding TCR beta was synthesized via 5'RACE template switching incorporating UMIs.

Source: PBMCs from blood, taken on the day of vaccination. The receptors were gathered from a man aged 50 to 59 who received an inactivated influenza vaccine.

This clonotype was observed a few times. The chain couples TRBV9 to TRBJ2-2, with D perhaps assigned TRBD1 or TRBD2 (5 bases each). V was cut by 0 bases and J by 8 bases, with 11 bases left in between. This CDR3 spans 14 amino acids. Germline-derived CDR1 and CDR2 are SGDLS and YYNGEE. The CDR3 bases are TGTGCCAGCAGCGTAGCGGGGACCGTGGGGGAGCTGTTTTTT. Translating it yields CASSVAGTVGELFF.

CDR3 sequence (DNA): TGTGCCAGCAGTTTAAAGGGGACTAGCCTAAAATACAATGAGCAGTTCTTC. It codes for CASSLKGTSLKYNEQFF. This chain joins TRBV27 and TRBJ2-1; 9 bases match TRBD2. The CDR3 has 17 amino acids. V lost 2 bases, J lost 4 bases, and 9 bases stayed unmatched. Germline-derived CDR1 and CDR2 are MNHEY and SMNVEV (reference sequence).

A few counts support this clonotype. This chain links TRBV12-3 or TRBV12-4 with TRBJ1-1; no clear D gene. V shed 3 bases and J shed 1 base, with 6 bases lying between them. The CDR3 loop spans 13 amino acids. The chain's CDR3 is CASSFRRNTEAFF. The CDR3 coding sequence is TGTGCCAGCAGTTTTCGCAGGAACACTGAAGCTTTCTTT.

This clonotype has just a few counts. The chain is built from TRBV7-2 and TRBJ1-5; D is uncertain. The CDR3 is 17 amino acids. Germline V gene sequence: CDR1 SGHTA, CDR2 FQGNSA. Trimming pared 5 bases from V and 0 bases from J, leaving 17 bases between. CDR3: CASSPRAVGNSNQPQHF. The CDR3 region has the DNA TGTGCCAGCAGCCCGCGGGCAGTAGGGAATAGCAATCAGCCCCAGCATTTT.

The V and J genes are TRBV7-2 and TRBJ2-7; D may be TRBD1 (6 bases). V lost 3 bases to trimming and J lost 1 base, with 10 bases between them. Germline CDR1 reads SGHTA; CDR2 reads FQGNSA. The CDR3 is 14 residues long. The CDR3 sequence is CASSLTGESYEQYF. The CDR3 DNA reads TGTGCCAGCAGCTTGACAGGTGAATCCTACGAGCAGTACTTC.

The J gene is TRBJ2-6, the V gene TRBV6-1; a weak D match, TRBD2 (6 bases). This CDR3 spans 17 amino acids. V shed 6 bases and J shed 0 bases, with 15 bases lying between them. Germline-derived CDR1 and CDR2 are MNHNS and SASEGT. CDR3 amino acids: CASRPGLLNSGANVLTF. The CDR3 nucleotides are TGTGCCAGCAGACCGGGACTGCTAAACTCTGGGGCCAACGTCCTGACTTTC.

Comment on this clonotype: Compared with germline, one end of the junction differs, possibly owing to a read error. This rearrangement joins TRBV7-9 to TRBJ2-5; D is uncertain. The CDR3 sequence is 15 residues long. Germline CDR1 SEHNR, CDR2 FQNEAQ (reference sequence). CDR3 amino acids: CASSTSHRHQESQYF. The CDR3, as DNA: TGTGCCAGCAGCACATCACACAGACATCAAGAGTCCCAGTACTTC.

The chain employs TRBV9 and TRBJ2-5, with D possibly called TRBD1 or TRBD2 (5 bases each). Germline CDR1 SGDLS, CDR2 YYNGEE. V dropped 1 base and J dropped 2 bases, with 15 bases sitting between them. The CDR3 length is 16 residues. The CDR3 region has the DNA TGTGCCAGCAGCGTAAGGGACGGAGGACCTCAAGAGACCCAGTACTTC. It specifies CASSVRDGGPQETQYF.

This clonotype has only a few counts. The CDR3 protein is CASSYSRATSPTGGRTTQYF. The CDR3 bases are TGTGCCAGCAGTTACTCCCGGGCGACCTCGCCGACAGGGGGTCGTACGACGCAGTATTTT. The chain joins TRBV6-2 or TRBV6-3 to TRBJ2-3, with 9 bases aligning to TRBD1. The germline V gene has CDR1 MNHEY and CDR2 SVGEGT. The V gene end was trimmed by 0 bases and the J gene end by 9 bases; junction bases not matched to a gene: 22. The CDR3 spans 20 residues.

The J gene is TRBJ2-1, the V gene TRBV5-1, with 8 bases lining up with TRBD1. J was trimmed by 5 bases and V by 3 bases; bases with no gene match: 13. The CDR3 spans 17 residues. Germline CDR1 is SGHRS and CDR2 is YFSETQ. CDR3 sequence reads: CASSSPTGGRDNNEQFF. The CDR3 DNA follows: TGCGCCAGCAGCTCCCCTACAGGGGGACGGGACAACAATGAGCAGTTCTTC.

The genes are TRBV9 and TRBJ2-1, with D perhaps TRBD2 (5 bases). This CDR3 spans 12 amino acids. Per the germline V gene, CDR1 is SGDLS and CDR2 is YYNGEE. With 2 bases removed from V and 9 bases from J, the gap between germline ends came to 9 bases. CDR3 residues: CASSVPGVEQFF. As DNA, the CDR3 is TGTGCCAGCAGCGTCCCCGGGGTTGAGCAGTTCTTC. The variable domain in full, completed from reference TRBV9 and TRBJ2-1, reads DSGVTQTPKHLITATGQRVTLRCSPRSGDLSVYWYQQSLDQGLQFLIQYYNGEERAKGNILERFSAQQFPDLHSELNLSSLELGDSALYFCASSVPGVEQFFGPGTRLTVL.

V and J are TRBV20-1 and TRBJ1-2; TRBD1 matches at 8 bases. The CDR3 consists of 16 residues. With 4 bases clipped from V and 4 bases from J, the junction kept 14 bases outside the gene matches. In germline, CDR1 is DFQATT, CDR2 SNEGSKA (reference sequence). The CDR3 nucleotides read TGCAGTGCTAACCCGGCAGACAGGGGCTTTTCCTATGGCTACACCTTC. It specifies CSANPADRGFSYGYTF.

The sample holds a few counts of this clonotype. The chain employs TRBV20-1 and TRBJ1-6; tentatively, D is TRBD1 (5 bases). The V end lost 6 bases, the J end lost 6 bases, and 12 bases lay between the germline ends. This CDR3 region has 13 residues. From germline, CDR1 is DFQATT and CDR2 SNEGSKA (reference sequence). Here the CDR3 reads CSALGASNSPLHF. The CDR3, as DNA: TGCAGTGCACTTGGGGCTTCTAATTCACCCCTCCACTTT.

A few counts support this clonotype. The chain carries TRBV12-3 or TRBV12-4 and TRBJ2-1, with 7 bases matching TRBD1. The CDR3 loop spans 16 amino acids. V was clipped by 3 bases and J by 1 base; unmatched bases: 6. CDR3 sequence (DNA): TGTGCCAGCAGTTTCCTCGGGACAGCTTCCTACAATGAGCAGTTCTTC. It specifies CASSFLGTASYNEQFF.

V is TRBV29-1 and J is TRBJ2-3, with 11 bases fitting TRBD2. Germline CDR1 and CDR2: SQVTM and ANQGSEA. V lost 3 bases to trimming and J lost 6 bases; unmatched junction nucleotides: 8. The CDR3 is made up of 15 amino acids. The CDR3 sequence: CSVEPLAGAWDTQYF. The CDR3 bases are TGCAGCGTTGAGCCACTAGCGGGGGCCTGGGATACGCAGTATTTT.

The chain recombines TRBV12-3 or TRBV12-4 with TRBJ2-3; possible D gene TRBD1, 6 bases. Trimming left V 5 bases short and J 0 bases short, with 15 bases between. The CDR3 has 16 amino acids. CDR3 sequence reads: CASSPTGHTSTDTQYF. The CDR3 DNA sequence: TGTGCCAGCAGTCCCACAGGGCATACTAGCACAGATACGCAGTATTTT.

The chain has TRBV29-1 and TRBJ2-5; maybe TRBD1 (6 bases). CDR1 SQVTM and CDR2 ANQGSEA come from the germline V gene. CDR3 length equals 13 residues. V was trimmed by 4 bases and J by 2 bases, leaving 11 bases between them. This chain's CDR3 is CSVAITGQETQYF. In DNA form, the CDR3 reads TGCAGCGTTGCGATAACAGGGCAAGAGACCCAGTACTTC.

This clonotype was recorded at least ten times. J is TRBJ2-7 and V is TRBV20-1; D ambiguous. The V end was cut by 1 base, the J end by 7 bases, with 5 bases between. Germline V gives CDR1 DFQATT, CDR2 SNEGSKA (reference sequence). CDR3 length: 10 residues. The CDR3 DNA is TGCAGTGCTAGAGGCCAGGAGCAGTACTTC. As protein: CSARGQEQYF.

The genes are TRBV4-3 and TRBJ1-4; 8 bases fit TRBD1. J lost 2 bases, V lost 3 bases, and 11 bases had no gene match. There are 18 residues in the CDR3. CDR1 is LGHNA and CDR2 is YSLEER in the germline V gene. CDR3 sequence reads: CASSHARQGMGTNEKLFF. The DNA for the CDR3 is TGCGCCAGCAGCCATGCTAGACAGGGGATGGGCACTAATGAAAAACTGTTTTTT.

J is TRBJ2-5 and V is TRBV11-2, with 9 bases fitting TRBD1. The germline V gene has CDR1 SGHAT and CDR2 FQNNGV. The CDR3 extends over 18 amino acids. V shed 2 bases and J 4 bases; nucleotides not matched to a gene: 14. CDR3 in DNA: TGTGCCAGCAGCTTATGGGGGGACAGGGTGAAGATACGAGAGACCCAGTACTTC. Its protein is CASSLWGDRVKIRETQYF.